The rows below give T cell receptor beta chains drawn from one sample of a study of cytomegalovirus exposure and HLA in healthy donors. Method: immunoSEQ multiplex PCR; TCRdb's copy keeps in-frame clones and lacks some. The sample has 68,000 or so clones, 89% seen once; the top ten hold around 1.3%. Sequencing was done on a sample of PBMCs. All receptors come from a woman aged 18-30 years in good health and CMV-seronegative. The CDR3 runs from the conserved cysteine through the conserved F or W. The D gene is left open where the match is weak. Clone size is given for some rows only: seen once, a few or many times, or a class if the clone is expanded.

cdr3_aa cdr3_nt v_call d_call clone_size j_call
CASRPTPTGEFSPLHF TGTGCCAGCAGACCCACCCCGACAGGGGAATTTTCACCCCTCCACTTT TRBV2 TRBD1 few TRBJ1-6
CASSLEPSSYEQYF TGCGCCAGCAGCTTGGAACCGAGCTCCTACGAGCAGTACTTC TRBV5-1 NA few TRBJ2-7
CASSPLKGQGDNEQFF TGTGCCAGCAGTCCCCTCAAAGGACAGGGGGACAATGAGCAGTTCTTC TRBV11-2 TRBD1 NA TRBJ2-1
CASSSALGIGYEQYF TGTGCCAGCAGTTCTGCTCTAGGTATCGGGTACGAGCAGTACTTC TRBV7-2 NA NA TRBJ2-7
CASSFFGGRSNTGELFF TGTGCCAGCAGTTTTTTCGGAGGGAGATCGAACACCGGGGAGCTGTTTTTT TRBV27 NA NA TRBJ2-2
CASSLGGGYTF TGTGCCAGCAGCTTAGGAGGGGGCTACACCTTC TRBV7-9 NA NA TRBJ1-2
CASSSRDRVNPGNTIYF TGTGCCAGCAGCTCACGGGACAGGGTAAATCCTGGAAACACCATATATTTT TRBV13 TRBD1 NA TRBJ1-3
CASSEYLGLDEQFF TGTGCCAGCAGTGAATACCTGGGACTCGATGAGCAGTTCTTC TRBV25-1 NA NA TRBJ2-1
CASRPPGRNEQFF TGTGCCAGTAGGCCACCCGGGAGAAATGAGCAGTTCTTC TRBV19 NA NA TRBJ2-1
CASSFLAEETQYF TGTGCCAGCAGCTTCCTAGCGGAAGAGACCCAGTACTTC TRBV5-4 TRBD2 once TRBJ2-5
CASVRVGSGELFF TGTGCCAGCGTTCGTGTAGGGAGCGGGGAGCTGTTTTTT TRBV6-1 NA few TRBJ2-2
CASSVALRELEPSTDTQYF TGTGCCAGCAGCGTAGCTCTCCGCGAGCTGGAGCCCAGCACAGATACGCAGTATTTT TRBV9 NA NA TRBJ2-3
CASSLGHSNQPQHF TGTGCCAGCAGCTTAGGGCATAGCAATCAGCCCCAGCATTTT TRBV11-3 NA few TRBJ1-5
CASSSLSGANVLTF TGTGCCAGCAGCTCCCTTTCCGGGGCCAACGTCCTGACTTTC TRBV11-2 NA NA TRBJ2-6
CASSLLGLAGETQYF TGTGCCAGCAGCTTGCTGGGACTAGCGGGAGAGACCCAGTACTTC TRBV7-9 TRBD2 NA TRBJ2-5
CSGEGTDTQYF TGCAGTGGAGAGGGCACAGATACGCAGTATTTT TRBV20-1 NA NA TRBJ2-3
CASSRTGENQPQHF TGTGCCAGCTCACGGACAGGGGAAAATCAGCCCCAGCATTTT TRBV18 TRBD1 few TRBJ1-5
CSGERVSYNEQFF TGCAGCGGGGAGCGAGTTTCCTACAATGAGCAGTTCTTC TRBV29-1 NA NA TRBJ2-1
CAWTKDRGYEQYF TGTGCCTGGACCAAGGACAGGGGGTACGAGCAGTACTTC TRBV30 TRBD1 NA TRBJ2-7
CASSSSRGTYEQYF TGTGCCAGTAGTTCTTCTAGGGGGACCTACGAGCAGTACTTC TRBV19 NA NA TRBJ2-7
CATSRDALAGDYNEQFF TGTGCCACCAGCAGAGATGCCCTAGCGGGTGACTACAATGAGCAGTTCTTC TRBV15 TRBD2 NA TRBJ2-1
CASSTLGVTAGTEAFF TGTGCCAGTAGTACCTTGGGAGTTACGGCTGGCACTGAAGCTTTCTTT TRBV19 NA once TRBJ1-1
CATSREGQGYNEQYF TGTGCCACCAGCAGAGAAGGACAGGGGTACAACGAGCAGTACTTC TRBV15 TRBD1 NA TRBJ2-7
CSARVDQPQHF TGCAGTGCTAGGGTAGATCAGCCCCAGCATTTT TRBV20-1 NA NA TRBJ1-5
CSVRAGGNGNTIYF TGCAGCGTCCGGGCAGGGGGTAACGGAAACACCATATATTTT TRBV29-1 TRBD1 NA TRBJ1-3
CASSLRQGSLGEQYF TGTGCCAGCAGCTTACGGCAGGGAAGCTTGGGTGAGCAGTACTTC TRBV7-9 NA NA TRBJ2-7
CASSLSGAAGGEYNEQFF TGTGCCAGCAGCTTGAGCGGGGCGGCGGGGGGAGAGTACAATGAGCAGTTCTTC TRBV5-4 TRBD2 NA TRBJ2-1
CASSQVDRPAYEQYF TGCGCCAGCAGCCAAGTAGACAGGCCCGCGTACGAGCAGTACTTC TRBV4-1 NA NA TRBJ2-7
CASRGQGILEAFF TGTGCCAGCAGGGGACAGGGAATTCTTGAAGCTTTCTTT TRBV6-1 TRBD1 NA TRBJ1-1
CASSLVSAADRNTEAFF TGTGCCAGCAGCTTAGTTTCAGCGGCGGATCGGAACACTGAAGCTTTCTTT TRBV7-2 NA NA TRBJ1-1
CASSLIPSGGDHEQYF TGTGCCAGCAGCTTAATTCCCAGCGGGGGGGATCACGAGCAGTACTTC TRBV11-2 TRBD2 NA TRBJ2-7
CASSQGWGSNQPQHF TGTGCCAGCAGCCAGGGGTGGGGTAGCAATCAGCCCCAGCATTTT TRBV6-5 NA NA TRBJ1-5
CASSLDRAPGELFF TGTGCCAGCAGCCTTGACAGGGCCCCCGGGGAGCTGTTTTTT TRBV7-2 TRBD1 NA TRBJ2-2
CASSLRTGVNDEQFF TGCGCCAGCAGCTTGAGGACAGGGGTCAACGATGAGCAGTTCTTC TRBV5-1 TRBD1 NA TRBJ2-1
CASSEWGQSGGITGELFF TGTGCCAGCAGTGAATGGGGCCAATCGGGAGGGATCACCGGGGAGCTGTTTTTT TRBV6-1 TRBD2 NA TRBJ2-2
CASSESGRGPGNTIYF TGCGCCAGCAGTGAGTCCGGCAGGGGGCCTGGAAACACCATATATTTT TRBV10-2 TRBD1 NA TRBJ1-3
CASSEEGASNEKLFF TGTGCCAGCAGCGAAGAGGGGGCCTCTAATGAAAAACTGTTTTTT TRBV7-6 TRBD1 NA TRBJ1-4
CASSLDGTGRMSFAEAFF TGTGCCAGCAGCTTAGATGGGACAGGTCGGATGTCGTTCGCTGAAGCTTTCTTT TRBV7-2 TRBD1 NA TRBJ1-1
CASSLGTSATDTQYF TGTGCCAGCAGCTTAGGGACTAGCGCTACAGATACGCAGTATTTT TRBV5-4 TRBD2 NA TRBJ2-3
CASSSYRGQAEVGNQPQHF TGTGCCAGCAGCTCTTATCGGGGACAGGCGGAGGTTGGCAATCAGCCCCAGCATTTT TRBV7-9 TRBD1 NA TRBJ1-5
CASSLRLAGGYEQYF TGTGCCAGCAGTTTAAGACTAGCGGGAGGATACGAGCAGTACTTC TRBV27 TRBD2 NA TRBJ2-7
CASRAATNEKLFF TGCGCCAGCAGGGCGGCAACTAATGAAAAACTGTTTTTT TRBV5-1 NA NA TRBJ1-4
CASSLRESSGNTIYF TGCGCCAGCAGCTTGAGGGAGTCGTCTGGAAACACCATATATTTT TRBV5-1 NA NA TRBJ1-3
CAWSVRGETQYF TGTGCCTGGAGTGTCAGGGGAGAGACCCAGTACTTC TRBV30 NA NA TRBJ2-5
CASRPSTYNEQFF TGTGCCAGCCGTCCTTCTACCTACAATGAGCAGTTCTTC TRBV27 NA NA TRBJ2-1
CASSILDRRSSYEQYF TGTGCCAGCAGCATACTCGACAGGCGTAGCTCCTACGAGCAGTACTTC TRBV7-9 NA NA TRBJ2-7
CAWSQDSDTEAFF TGTGCCTGGAGCCAGGACAGCGACACTGAAGCTTTCTTT TRBV30 NA NA TRBJ1-1